The next 11 T cell receptor beta chains were all read from a single sample in a study of PD-L1 blockade in urothelial cancer. The time point denotes: peripheral blood 6 weeks after treatment start. Sequencing used immunoSEQ multiplex PCR; TCRdb keeps in-frame clones, though not all of them. Of about 130,000 clones in the sample, about 84% were seen once. The sample was PBMCs, taken around atezolizumab (anti-PD-L1) treatment. Receptors were obtained from a middle-aged man with urothelial cancer.

The CDR3 DNA sequence: TGTGCCTGGAGTCAGGGGACAGCAGCTAATGAAAAACTGTTTTTT. The encoded protein is CAWSQGTAANEKLFF. The chain uses TRBV30 and TRBJ1-4; 7 bases agree with TRBD1. The V and J ends lost 2 bases and 3 bases, in that order; junction bases with no gene match: 6. CDR1 is GTSNPN, CDR2 SVGIG, per germline (reference sequence). The CDR3 has 15 amino acids.

The rearrangement joins TRBV30 to TRBJ2-2, with 10 bases fitting TRBD2. Germline CDR1 is GTSNPN and CDR2 is SVGIG (reference sequence). Trimming removed 0 bases from V and 6 bases from J; junction bases left unmatched: 7. This CDR3 is built from 16 residues. The CDR3 sequence is CAWSVTLAGVAGELFF. The CDR3 nucleotides read TGTGCCTGGAGTGTAACGCTAGCGGGAGTAGCCGGGGAGCTGTTTTTT.

The V and J genes are TRBV9 and TRBJ2-2; 10 bases fit TRBD2. The CDR3 is 15 residues long. The J segment lost 1 base and the V segment lost 4 bases, leaving 1 base of the junction unmatched. CDR1 is SGDLS, CDR2 YYNGEE, per germline. The chain's CDR3 is CASSSSGGNTGELFF. The CDR3 nucleotides are TGTGCCAGCAGCTCTAGCGGGGGGAACACCGGGGAGCTGTTTTTT.

This clone has only one observation. The CDR3 protein is CAISDGQGSPLDGYTF. In DNA form, the CDR3 reads TGTGCCATCAGTGACGGTCAGGGGAGTCCCTTGGATGGCTACACCTTC. The chain is built from TRBV10-3 and TRBJ1-2, with D possibly TRBD1 on 6 matching bases. CDR1 ENHRY and CDR2 SYGVKD come from the germline V gene. V gave up 3 bases and J gave up 6 bases, with 20 bases separating them. The CDR3 is made up of 16 amino acids.

The chain links TRBV4-2 to TRBJ1-5; 10 bases are shared with TRBD1. J gave up 1 base and V 0 bases, and 9 bases lay outside the gene matches. Germline CDR1 reads LGHNA; CDR2 reads YNFKEQ. The CDR3 has 19 amino acids. CDR3: CASSQEWTGGVGSNQPQHF. The CDR3 region has the DNA TGTGCCAGCAGCCAAGAATGGACAGGGGGAGTGGGAAGCAATCAGCCCCAGCATTTT.

This chain connects TRBV5-4 to TRBJ2-5; 9 bases map to TRBD2. Looked up from germline, CDR1 is SGHNT and CDR2 is YYREEE (reference sequence). CDR3 length equals 16 residues. V shed 5 bases and J 4 bases; nucleotides not matched to a gene: 12. The DNA of the CDR3 is TGTGCCAGCAGGACGACTAGCGGTCCCGGGGGAGAGACCCAGTACTTC. Translation: CASRTTSGPGGETQYF.

The V call is TRBV7-6, the J call TRBJ2-1, with 9 bases that match TRBD2. V trimming: 3 bases; J trimming: 1 base; junction bases outside the gene matches: 4. CDR1 is SGHVS and CDR2 is FNYEAQ in the germline V gene. The CDR3 loop spans 16 amino acids. In DNA form, the CDR3 reads TGTGCCAGCAGCTTGGCCAGCGGGGGGTCCTACAATGAGCAGTTCTTC. Protein: CASSLASGGSYNEQFF.

V gene TRBV5-1 combines with J gene TRBJ1-2, with 9 bases that match TRBD1. The CDR3 length is 15 residues. Germline V gene sequence: CDR1 SGHRS, CDR2 YFSETQ. J gave up 6 bases and V 0 bases, and 6 bases lay outside the gene matches. In DNA form, the CDR3 reads TGCGCCAGCAGCTTGGTTGCTGGGACAGGGCATGGCTACACCTTC. As protein: CASSLVAGTGHGYTF.

With regard to this clone: Other DNA sequences in the sample encode the same CDR3. The V call is TRBV11-2, the J call TRBJ2-7; 8 nucleotides line up with TRBD2. V was pared by 1 base and J by 2 bases, with 1 base of the junction left unmatched. The length of the CDR3 is 14 residues. Germline loops: CDR1 SGHAT, CDR2 FQNNGV. CDR3 bases: TGTGCCAGCAGCTTAGCGGGAGGGGCCTACGAGCAGTACTTC. Residues: CASSLAGGAYEQYF.

The chain uses TRBV13 and TRBJ1-5; unclear D gene. Trimming shortened V by 3 bases and J by 5 bases, and 14 bases separated the two germline ends. This CDR3 is 15 amino acids long. In germline, CDR1 is PRHDT, CDR2 FYEKMQ (reference sequence). CDR3 coding DNA: TGTGCCAGCAGCTTTAGACGGGGAGAAGATCAGCCCCAGCATTTT. This encodes CASSFRRGEDQPQHF.

This clone was detected once. The chain carries TRBV28 and TRBJ2-7, with TRBD2 as a possible D gene (6 bases). The V gene's germline CDR1 is MDHEN and CDR2 SYDVKM. The V and J ends lost 5 bases and 7 bases respectively, with 24 bases between them. The CDR3 contains 16 residues. This chain's CDR3 is CASSLWTLSGTEEQYF. Here the CDR3 DNA reads TGTGCCAGCAGTCTCTGGACACTTTCTGGGACTGAGGAGCAGTACTTC. Supplemented by reference TRBV28 and TRBJ2-7, the full variable domain reads DVKVTQSSRYLVKRTGEKVFLECVQDMDHENMFWYRQDPGLGLRLIYFSYDVKMKEKGDIPEGYSVSREKKERFSLILESASTNQTSMYLCASSLWTLSGTEEQYFGPGTRLTVT.